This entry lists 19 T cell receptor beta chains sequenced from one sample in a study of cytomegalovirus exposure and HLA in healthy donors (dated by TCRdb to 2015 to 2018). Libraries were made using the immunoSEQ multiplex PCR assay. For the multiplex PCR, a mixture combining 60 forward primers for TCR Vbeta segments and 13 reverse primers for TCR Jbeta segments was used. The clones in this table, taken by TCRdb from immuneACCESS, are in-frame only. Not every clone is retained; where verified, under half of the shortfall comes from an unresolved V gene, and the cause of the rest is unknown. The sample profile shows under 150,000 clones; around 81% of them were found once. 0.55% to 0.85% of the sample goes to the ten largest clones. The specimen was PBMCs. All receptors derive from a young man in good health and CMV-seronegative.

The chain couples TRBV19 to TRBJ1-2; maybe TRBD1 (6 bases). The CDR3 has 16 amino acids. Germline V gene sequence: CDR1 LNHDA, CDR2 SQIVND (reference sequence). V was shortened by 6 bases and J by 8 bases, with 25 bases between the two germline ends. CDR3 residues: CASRLEGTTPMVGYTF. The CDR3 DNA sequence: TGTGCCAGTAGGCTAGAAGGGACAACTCCTATGGTGGGCTACACCTTC.

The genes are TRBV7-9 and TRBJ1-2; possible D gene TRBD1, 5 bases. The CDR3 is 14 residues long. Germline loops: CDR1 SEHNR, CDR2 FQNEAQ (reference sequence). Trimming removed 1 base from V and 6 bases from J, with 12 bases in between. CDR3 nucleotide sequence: TGTGCCAGCAGCTTAGAAAGGGGAGGAGATGGCTACACCTTC. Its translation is CASSLERGGDGYTF.

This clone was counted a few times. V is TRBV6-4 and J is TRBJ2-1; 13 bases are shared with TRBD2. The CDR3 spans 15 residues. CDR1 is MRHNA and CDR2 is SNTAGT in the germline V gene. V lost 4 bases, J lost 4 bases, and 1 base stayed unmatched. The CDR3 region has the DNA TGTGCCAGCAGTGGGACTAGCGGGGGTTACAATGAGCAGTTCTTC. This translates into CASSGTSGGYNEQFF.

CDR3 nucleotides: TGTGCCAGTAGGCAGGCGACAGGGGGTGACACTGAAGCTTTCTTT. It encodes CASRQATGGDTEAFF. The V and J genes are TRBV19 and TRBJ1-1; 9 positions match TRBD1. The CDR3 has 15 amino acids. Germline CDR1 is LNHDA and CDR2 is SQIVND (reference sequence). J lost 3 bases, V lost 6 bases, and 8 bases had no gene match.

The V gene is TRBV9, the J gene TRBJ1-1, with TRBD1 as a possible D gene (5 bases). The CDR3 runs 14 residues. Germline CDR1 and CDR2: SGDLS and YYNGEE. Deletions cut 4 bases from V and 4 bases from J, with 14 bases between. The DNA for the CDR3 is TGTGCCAGCAGCCCCAAGCCGGGGGTCACTGAAGCTTTCTTT. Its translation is CASSPKPGVTEAFF.

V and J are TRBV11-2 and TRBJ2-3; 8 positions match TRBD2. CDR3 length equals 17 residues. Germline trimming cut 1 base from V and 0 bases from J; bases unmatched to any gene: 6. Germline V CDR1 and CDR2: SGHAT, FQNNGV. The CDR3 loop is CASSLVSGGVSTDTQYF. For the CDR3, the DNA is TGTGCCAGCAGCTTAGTGAGCGGGGGAGTCAGCACAGATACGCAGTATTTT.

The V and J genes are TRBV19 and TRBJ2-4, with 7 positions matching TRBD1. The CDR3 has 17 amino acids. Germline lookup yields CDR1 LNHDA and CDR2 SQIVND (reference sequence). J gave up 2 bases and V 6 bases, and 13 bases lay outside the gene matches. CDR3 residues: CASSLTGTVLSKNIQYF. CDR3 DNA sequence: TGTGCCAGTAGCCTTACCGGGACAGTACTCTCCAAAAACATTCAGTACTTC.

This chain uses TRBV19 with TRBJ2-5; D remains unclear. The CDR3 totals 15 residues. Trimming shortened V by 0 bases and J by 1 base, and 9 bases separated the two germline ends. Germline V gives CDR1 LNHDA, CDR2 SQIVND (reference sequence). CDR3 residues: CASSIEVRFQETQYF. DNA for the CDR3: TGTGCCAGTAGTATAGAAGTCAGGTTCCAAGAGACCCAGTACTTC.

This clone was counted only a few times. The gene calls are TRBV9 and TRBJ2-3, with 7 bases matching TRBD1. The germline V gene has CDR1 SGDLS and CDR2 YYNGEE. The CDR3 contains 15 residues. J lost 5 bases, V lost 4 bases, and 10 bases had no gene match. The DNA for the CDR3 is TGTGCCAGCAGCATACGCCGTACAGGGGTAGATACGCAGTATTTT. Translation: CASSIRRTGVDTQYF.

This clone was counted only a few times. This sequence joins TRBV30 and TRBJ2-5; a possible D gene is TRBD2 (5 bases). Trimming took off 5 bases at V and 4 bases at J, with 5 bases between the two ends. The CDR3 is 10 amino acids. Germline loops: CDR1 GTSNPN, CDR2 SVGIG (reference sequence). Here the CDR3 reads CAWEGETQYF. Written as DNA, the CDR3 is TGTGCCTGGGAGGGAGAGACCCAGTACTTC.

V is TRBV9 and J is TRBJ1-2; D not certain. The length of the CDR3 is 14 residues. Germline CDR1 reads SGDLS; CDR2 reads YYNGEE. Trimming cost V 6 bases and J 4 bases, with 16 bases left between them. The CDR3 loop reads CASTSVRVFYGYTF. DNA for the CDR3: TGTGCCAGCACCTCCGTAAGAGTTTTCTATGGCTACACCTTC. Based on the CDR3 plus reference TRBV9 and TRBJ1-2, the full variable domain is DSGVTQTPKHLITATGQRVTLRCSPRSGDLSVYWYQQSLDQGLQFLIQYYNGEERAKGNILERFSAQQFPDLHSELNLSSLELGDSALYFCASTSVRVFYGYTFGSGTRLTVV.

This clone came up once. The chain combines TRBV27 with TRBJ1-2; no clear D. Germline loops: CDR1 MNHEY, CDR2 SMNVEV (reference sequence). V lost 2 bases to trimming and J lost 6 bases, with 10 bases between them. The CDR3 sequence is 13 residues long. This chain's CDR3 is CASSLMGSHGYTF. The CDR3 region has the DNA TGTGCCAGCAGTTTAATGGGTAGCCATGGCTACACCTTC.

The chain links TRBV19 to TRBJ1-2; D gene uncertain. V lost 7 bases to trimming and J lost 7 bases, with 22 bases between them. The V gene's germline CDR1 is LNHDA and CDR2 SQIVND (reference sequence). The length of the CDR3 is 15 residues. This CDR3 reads CASTEGAASFFGYTF. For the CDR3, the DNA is TGTGCCAGTACGGAAGGAGCGGCTTCTTTTTTTGGCTACACCTTC. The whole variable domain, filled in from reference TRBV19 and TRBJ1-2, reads DGGITQSPKYLFRKEGQNVTLSCEQNLNHDAMYWYRQDPGQGLRLIYYSQIVNDFQKGDIAEGYSVSREKKESFPLTVTSAQKNPTAFYLCASTEGAASFFGYTFGSGTRLTVV.

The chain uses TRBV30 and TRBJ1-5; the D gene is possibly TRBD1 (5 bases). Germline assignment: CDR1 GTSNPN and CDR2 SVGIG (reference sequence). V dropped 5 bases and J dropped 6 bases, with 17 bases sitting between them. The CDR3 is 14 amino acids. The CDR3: CAWGGAWGRQPQHF. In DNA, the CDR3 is TGTGCCTGGGGAGGGGCCTGGGGTCGTCAGCCCCAGCATTTT.

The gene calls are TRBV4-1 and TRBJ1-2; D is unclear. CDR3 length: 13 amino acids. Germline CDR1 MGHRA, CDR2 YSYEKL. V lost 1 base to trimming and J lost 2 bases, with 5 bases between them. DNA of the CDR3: TGCGCCAGCAGCCAAGTGAGCAACTATGGCTACACCTTC. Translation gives CASSQVSNYGYTF.

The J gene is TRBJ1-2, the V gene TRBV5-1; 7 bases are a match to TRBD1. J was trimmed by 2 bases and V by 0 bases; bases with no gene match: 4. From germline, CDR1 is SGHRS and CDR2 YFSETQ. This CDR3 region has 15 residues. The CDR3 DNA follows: TGCGCCAGCAGCTTGGCCGGGACAGCCAACTATGGCTACACCTTC. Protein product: CASSLAGTANYGYTF.

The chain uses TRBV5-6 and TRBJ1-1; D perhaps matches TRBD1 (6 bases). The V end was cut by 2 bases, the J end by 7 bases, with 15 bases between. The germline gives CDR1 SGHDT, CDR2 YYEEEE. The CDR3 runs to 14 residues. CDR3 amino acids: CASSLAGVKGEAFF. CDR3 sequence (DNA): TGTGCCAGCAGCTTAGCAGGGGTGAAGGGTGAAGCTTTCTTT.

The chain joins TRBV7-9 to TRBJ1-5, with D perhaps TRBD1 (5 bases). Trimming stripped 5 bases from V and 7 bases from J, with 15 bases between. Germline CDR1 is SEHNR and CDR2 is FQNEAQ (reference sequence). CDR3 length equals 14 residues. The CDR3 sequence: CASSVDSASQPQHF. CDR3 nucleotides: TGTGCCAGCAGCGTAGACAGCGCTAGCCAGCCCCAGCATTTT.

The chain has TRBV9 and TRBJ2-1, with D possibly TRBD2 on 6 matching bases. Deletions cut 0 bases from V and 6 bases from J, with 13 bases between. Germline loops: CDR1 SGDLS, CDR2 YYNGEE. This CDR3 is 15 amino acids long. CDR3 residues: CASSVEGRGSNEQFF. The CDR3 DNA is TGTGCCAGCAGCGTAGAGGGACGGGGGTCCAATGAGCAGTTCTTC.